These 8 T cell receptor beta chains were all obtained from the same sample, sequenced in a study of T cell responses to AZD1222 COVID-19 vaccine. The protocol was immunoSEQ multiplex PCR, while the TCRdb copy is restricted to in-frame clones and leaves out a portion. The repertoire has around 91,000 clones, around nine tenths of them found once; the top ten carry roughly 21%. The source material was peripheral blood, sampled on day 0 of AZD1222 vaccination. These receptors all come from an adult in good health.

In nucleotides, the CDR3 is TGCAGTGCTAGTAGGTCCGATCAGCCCCAGCATTTT. It is translated as CSASRSDQPQHF. V is TRBV20-1 and J is TRBJ1-5; D gene uncertain. The germline CDR1 and CDR2 sequences are DFQATT and SNEGSKA (reference sequence). Trimming removed 3 bases from V and 5 bases from J, with 8 bases in between. This CDR3 contains 12 residues.

The chain employs TRBV5-1 and TRBJ1-2, with D maybe TRBD1 (6 bases). The CDR3 is made up of 13 amino acids. Germline CDR1 is SGHRS and CDR2 is YFSETQ. V was pared by 4 bases and J by 8 bases, with 15 bases between. CDR3 in DNA: TGCGCCAGCAGCGGCGGGACATCTAGGGGCTACACCTTC. Protein: CASSGGTSRGYTF.

V and J are TRBV10-3 and TRBJ2-2; no clear D gene. The CDR3 consists of 14 residues. Trimming removed 6 bases at V and 4 bases at J, with 12 bases between. The germline V gene has CDR1 ENHRY and CDR2 SYGVKD. The CDR3 spells CAISSPYFTGELFF. The CDR3 region has the DNA TGTGCCATCAGCAGCCCCTACTTCACCGGGGAGCTGTTTTTT.

This clone was seen more than once but under ten times. This sequence joins TRBV5-1 and TRBJ1-6, with D unresolved. V lost 0 bases, J lost 8 bases, and 9 bases lay in between. CDR1 is SGHRS, CDR2 YFSETQ, per germline. The CDR3 runs to 14 residues. CDR3 loop: CASSLGVSDSPLHF. The CDR3 DNA follows: TGCGCCAGCAGCTTGGGGGTCAGCGATTCACCCCTCCACTTT.

The CDR3 DNA sequence: TGTGCCAGCAGTTACTCGCCTAGCGAGGGAGAGACCCAGTACTTC. This translates into CASSYSPSEGETQYF. The genes are TRBV6-2 or TRBV6-3 and TRBJ2-5; weak D call: TRBD2 (6 bases). V lost 0 bases and J lost 4, with 12 bases in between. The germline V gene encodes CDR1 MNHEY and CDR2 SVGEGT. This CDR3 has 15 amino acids.

The rearrangement links TRBV5-1 to TRBJ1-4; no firm D call. The CDR3 is made up of 16 amino acids. V was pared by 6 bases and J by 3 bases, with 18 bases between. The germline V gene encodes CDR1 SGHRS and CDR2 YFSETQ. CDR3 region: CASKFLEDSANEKLFF. CDR3 nucleotides: TGCGCCAGCAAATTCTTAGAGGATTCCGCTAATGAAAAACTGTTTTTT.

The V and J genes are TRBV6-2 or TRBV6-3 and TRBJ2-7, with a tentative D call TRBD2 (6 bases). Trimming removed 5 bases from V and 5 bases from J, with 7 bases in between. The CDR3 runs 11 residues. The germline V gene has CDR1 MNHEY and CDR2 SVGEGT. CDR3 in DNA: TGTGCCAGCAGTCGGGGGAACGAGCAGTACTTC. Encoded protein: CASSRGNEQYF.

The J gene is TRBJ2-5, the V gene TRBV4-1; D is ambiguous. Looked up from germline, CDR1 is MGHRA and CDR2 is YSYEKL. The CDR3 extends over 14 amino acids. V shed 1 base and J shed 5 bases, with 11 bases lying between them. The DNA for the CDR3 is TGCGCCAGCAGCCAAGTGGGGTCTGCGGAGACCCAGTACTTC. Protein: CASSQVGSAETQYF.